Presented here are 22 T cell receptor beta chains from one specimen sequenced in a study of naive and memory T cell subsets. Two oligonucleotides, mixed equimolar, formed the beta constant-region primer covering TRBC1 and TRBC2. The ligated cDNA underwent four PCR rounds using SP2 and nested alpha and beta constant-region primers. TCRdb processed the UMI-ligation and nested PCR reads anew with MiXCR; each CDR3 protein has one entry. The sample includes fewer than 9,500 distinct CDR3 sequences, approximately 26% seen only once; the top ten take about 59%. Sequencing was done on a sample of CD8+ TEMRA cells from blood. Subset specified: effector memory re-expressing CD45RA, CD45RA+ CD27-. These receptors originate from a human donor in good health.

This clonotype was detected a few times. The chain recombines TRBV7-8 with TRBJ2-7, with TRBD1 identical over 7 bases. Per the germline V gene, CDR1 is SGHVS and CDR2 is FQNEAQ. Unmatched junction bases numbered 14, after V lost 5 bases and J lost 4 bases. The CDR3 consists of 16 residues. The DNA of the CDR3 is TGTGCCAGCAGCCGAACCGGGACAGTGGGAACATACGAGCAGTACTTC. Translation gives CASSRTGTVGTYEQYF.

The CDR3 bases are TGTGCCTGGAGTGTACTGGGACTAGCGGGGGATAACACAGATACGCAGTATTTT. Translated: CAWSVLGLAGDNTDTQYF. The chain joins TRBV30 to TRBJ2-3; 14 bases fit TRBD2. CDR1 is GTSNPN and CDR2 is SVGIG in the germline V gene (reference sequence). The V segment lost 0 bases and the J segment 2 bases; nucleotides outside the gene matches: 7. This CDR3 comprises 18 residues.

The rearrangement links TRBV18 to TRBJ2-2, with D possibly TRBD2 on 6 matching bases. Germline V gene sequence: CDR1 KGHSH, CDR2 LQKENI. This CDR3 has 14 amino acids. Trimming stripped 4 bases from V and 6 bases from J, with 12 bases between. CDR3 sequence reads: CASSLATSPGELFF. The CDR3 DNA reads as TGTGCCAGCTCACTAGCAACTAGCCCCGGGGAGCTGTTTTTT.

This clonotype has just a few counts. The gene calls are TRBV30 and TRBJ2-7, with D possibly TRBD1 on 5 matching bases. Germline V CDR1 and CDR2: GTSNPN, SVGIG (reference sequence). The CDR3 covers 13 residues. The ends were cut back, 0 bases at V and 3 bases at J, with 9 bases in the middle. This chain's CDR3 is CAWSVQGGYEQYF. CDR3 sequence (DNA): TGTGCCTGGAGTGTGCAGGGTGGCTACGAGCAGTACTTC.

The chain joins TRBV7-9 to TRBJ2-5; 10 bases fit TRBD2. Germline-derived CDR1 and CDR2 are SEHNR and FQNEAQ (reference sequence). The CDR3 loop spans 17 amino acids. The trim removed 4 bases at V and 4 bases at J, leaving 12 bases unmatched. CDR3 in DNA: TGTGCCAGCAGCTCCCTAGCGGGAGAATTTTACGGAGAGACCCAGTACTTC. This codes for CASSSLAGEFYGETQYF.

Here the CDR3 DNA reads TGTGCCAGCAGCAAATTGAAGACAACCTACGAGCAGTACTTC. This gives the protein CASSKLKTTYEQYF. V and J are TRBV21-1 and TRBJ2-7. TRBV21-1 is described as a pseudogene. The CDR3 spans 14 residues.

V and J are TRBV2 and TRBJ2-5; maybe TRBD1 (5 bases). The length of the CDR3 is 17 residues. Germline CDR1 reads SNHLY; CDR2 reads FYNNEI. V was shortened by 8 bases and J by 1 base, with 23 bases between the two germline ends. CDR3 nucleotides: TGTGCCAGCGGGGCAAACCCCTCACGAGGCGGCCAAGAGACCCAGTACTTC. It is translated as CASGANPSRGGQETQYF.

The rearrangement joins TRBV6-2 or TRBV6-3 to TRBJ1-6; the D is unclear. The CDR3 consists of 12 residues. V was cut by 2 bases and J by 7 bases, with 3 bases left in between. Looked up from germline, CDR1 is MNHEY and CDR2 is SVGEGT. The CDR3 DNA is TGTGCCAGCAGTTACCCCAATTCACCCCTCCACTTT. Translation: CASSYPNSPLHF.

The chain links TRBV4-3 to TRBJ1-6; possibly TRBD1 for D (6 bases). This CDR3 is built from 16 residues. Deletions cut 4 bases from V and 11 bases from J, with 21 bases between. Germline lookup yields CDR1 LGHNA and CDR2 YSLEER. The CDR3 here is CASSLNLNREVTPLHF. CDR3 in DNA: TGCGCCAGCAGCCTTAACCTCAACAGGGAGGTGACACCCCTCCACTTT.

This clonotype was seen a handful of times. This chain links TRBV3-1 with TRBJ2-1, with D tentatively TRBD2 (6 bases). The CDR3 has 18 residues. With 0 bases removed from V and 4 bases from J, the gap between germline ends came to 19 bases. Germline loops: CDR1 LGHDT, CDR2 YNNKEL (reference sequence). CDR3 coding DNA: TGTGCCAGCAGCCAAGAAGCGGCGGGGCAACCCAATTACAATGAGCAGTTCTTC. It translates to CASSQEAAGQPNYNEQFF.

V usage is TRBV13 and J usage is TRBJ2-1, with 9 nucleotides matching TRBD1. V was pared by 6 bases and J by 4 bases, with 7 bases of the junction left unmatched. Germline CDR1 and CDR2: PRHDT and FYEKMQ (reference sequence). The CDR3 covers 15 residues. The CDR3 DNA reads TGTGCCAGCAGAGAGGCTGGGACAGGGTACAATGAGCAGTTCTTC. It is translated as CASREAGTGYNEQFF.

V and J are TRBV10-3 and TRBJ1-2; D gene uncertain. Trimming stripped 8 bases from V and 1 base from J, with 8 bases between. CDR3 length: 12 residues. Germline CDR1 is ENHRY and CDR2 is SYGVKD. In nucleotides, the CDR3 is TGTGCCATCCTAAGCGTTAACTATGGCTACACCTTC. As protein: CAILSVNYGYTF.

This clonotype was detected a few times. DNA of the CDR3: TGTGCCAGCAGCCAAGCAGATACGCAGTATTTT. This codes for CASSQADTQYF. V gene TRBV4-2 combines with J gene TRBJ2-3; no definite D call. Germline lookup yields CDR1 LGHNA and CDR2 YNFKEQ. This CDR3 contains 11 residues. The V gene lost 1 base and the J gene lost 4 bases, with 0 bases spanning the gap.

Only a few counts were recorded for this clonotype. V gene TRBV9 combines with J gene TRBJ2-2; D uncertain. Trimming left V 2 bases short and J 3 bases short, with 11 bases between. Per the germline V gene, CDR1 is SGDLS and CDR2 is YYNGEE. The CDR3 loop spans 15 amino acids. CDR3 in DNA: TGTGCCAGCAGCGTTGGGGATTTGGACACCGGGGAGCTGTTTTTT. Its translation: CASSVGDLDTGELFF.

This clonotype has just a few counts. This chain uses TRBV18 with TRBJ1-1; D is possibly TRBD1 (5 bases). V dropped 4 bases and J dropped 4 bases, with 16 bases sitting between them. The CDR3 contains 15 residues. Germline assignment: CDR1 KGHSH and CDR2 LQKENI. The CDR3 loop is CASSRAGYGTTEAFF. The CDR3 coding sequence is TGTGCCAGCTCACGAGCCGGTTACGGGACCACTGAAGCTTTCTTT.

In its sample, this clonotype ranks as medium-sized. The CDR3, as DNA: TGTGCCACCAGCGAGGGACAGGGTGAGGAAAAACTGTTTTTT. Its translation: CATSEGQGEEKLFF. The chain combines TRBV15 with TRBJ1-4; 9 bases are shared with TRBD1. With 5 bases clipped from V and 8 bases from J, the junction kept 6 bases outside the gene matches. In germline, CDR1 is LNHNV, CDR2 YYDKDF (reference sequence). This CDR3 is built from 14 residues.

The chain uses TRBV7-9 and TRBJ2-5; D tentatively reads TRBD1 or TRBD2 (5 bases each). Germline V lookup: CDR1 SEHNR, CDR2 FQNEAQ (reference sequence). The germline V and J ends were trimmed by 2 bases and 0 bases, with 13 bases remaining between them. The CDR3 sequence is 16 residues long. The CDR3 nucleotides are TGTGCCAGCAGCTTAAGGGACCCCACGTACCAAGAGACCCAGTACTTC. Its translation is CASSLRDPTYQETQYF.

CDR3: CASSQGSFRVGNTGELFF. In DNA, the CDR3 is TGTGCCAGCAGCCAAGGTTCATTCCGGGTGGGGAACACCGGGGAGCTGTTTTTT. The chain employs TRBV14 and TRBJ2-2; D not resolved. CDR1 and CDR2 (germline): SGHDN, FVKESK. V dropped 1 base and J dropped 1 base, with 16 bases sitting between them. CDR3 length equals 18 residues.

The chain uses TRBV6-6 and TRBJ2-2; 7 bases line up with TRBD1. V lost 2 bases to trimming and J lost 8 bases; unmatched junction nucleotides: 14. This CDR3 comprises 17 residues. CDR1 is MNHNY and CDR2 is SVGAGI in the germline V gene (reference sequence). The CDR3 DNA reads TGTGCCAGCAGTTACCCCTTCTCAGGGGGAACGAAGGGGGAGCTGTTTTTT. Its translation: CASSYPFSGGTKGELFF.

This clonotype was detected only a few times. The chain has TRBV5-4 and TRBJ1-1; 8 positions match TRBD1. The CDR3 totals 17 residues. V shed 0 bases, J shed 0 bases, and the junction held 7 bases outside the gene matches. The germline CDR1 and CDR2 sequences are SGHNT and YYREEE (reference sequence). CDR3 nucleotide sequence: TGTGCCAGCAGCTTGGACCCTGGGACAGGTATGAACACTGAAGCTTTCTTT. This translates into CASSLDPGTGMNTEAFF.

This clonotype is medium-sized within its sample. The rearrangement uses TRBV4-1 and TRBJ2-2; no clear D. CDR1 and CDR2 from the germline V gene are MGHRA and YSYEKL. The CDR3 runs 13 residues. V was shortened by 0 bases and J by 11 bases, with 10 bases between the two germline ends. Written as DNA, the CDR3 is TGCGCCAGCAGCCAAGACTCGGACCCCGAGCTGTTTTTT. Its protein product is CASSQDSDPELFF.

The J gene is TRBJ1-6, the V gene TRBV7-8; possibly TRBD1 for D (5 bases). Trimming stripped 5 bases from V and 13 bases from J, with 21 bases between. The germline CDR1 and CDR2 sequences are SGHVS and FQNEAQ. The CDR3 spans 15 residues. The CDR3 loop reads CASSAPGSGEFPLHF. DNA of the CDR3: TGTGCCAGCAGCGCCCCAGGGTCGGGGGAGTTTCCCCTCCACTTT.